This is a list of T cell receptor beta chains from one sample in a study of sequential checkpoint blockade in melanoma. TCRdb's table, derived via immunoSEQ multiplex PCR, lists solely in-frame clones and lacks some. The data show about 20,000 clones, 73% seen once. The input for sequencing was CD8+ T cells sorted from blood (inferred from file names), taken from a patient given nivolumab and ipilimumab in sequence. The receptors originated from a human donor with melanoma. Both conserved end residues are part of each CDR3. The D gene is left open where the match is weak. Size values are once, few and many counts, or a class for expanded clones, and some rows have none.

clone_size	d_call	v_call	j_call	cdr3_nt	cdr3_aa
-	TRBD1	TRBV19	TRBJ1-1	TGCGCCAGTAGTGCCGGGACAGGGGGCACTGAAGCTTTCTTT	CASSAGTGGTEAFF
-	-	TRBV28	TRBJ2-2	TGTGCCAGCATTCCGGGGGTGACCCGCCCCCCCACCGGGGAGCTGTTTTTT	CASIPGVTRPPTGELFF
few	-	TRBV5-1	TRBJ2-1	TGCGCCAGCAGGCCCTCGGGGAACTACAATGAGCAGTTCTTC	CASRPSGNYNEQFF
-	TRBD1	TRBV27	TRBJ2-7	TGTGCCAGCAGTTTATCCTTCGGGACAGGTTATATGGGGCAGTACTTC	CASSLSFGTGYMGQYF
-	-	TRBV14	TRBJ2-7	TGTGCCAGCAGCCATGGAACGGGCTACGAGCAGTACTTC	CASSHGTGYEQYF
-	TRBD2	TRBV27	TRBJ2-3	TGTGCCAGCAGTTTCCTCACCGGGACTAGTGCAGATACGCAGTATTTT	CASSFLTGTSADTQYF
-	TRBD1	TRBV19	TRBJ2-2	TGTGCCAGTAGCCCCGGGACAGCGAACACCGGGGAGCTGTTTTTT	CASSPGTANTGELFF
-	TRBD1	TRBV28	TRBJ2-7	TGTGCCAGCAGTTTCCTAGGGACAGGCGGCGAGCAGTACTTC	CASSFLGTGGEQYF
-	TRBD1	TRBV30	TRBJ2-7	TGTGCCTGGAGTGCCTCGACAGGGATAGAGCAGTACTTC	CAWSASTGIEQYF
-	TRBD2	TRBV19	TRBJ2-3	TGTGCCAGTAGTACGGGAGGGCTCACAGATACGCAGTATTTT	CASSTGGLTDTQYF
few	-	TRBV7-9	TRBJ2-3	TGTGCCAGCAGCTTAAAGTCGGGTACGCAGTATTTT	CASSLKSGTQYF
once	-	TRBV7-6	TRBJ2-1	TGTGCCAGCAGCTTAGCGGGGTGGCAGGGTACCTACAATGAGCAGTTCTTC	CASSLAGWQGTYNEQFF
-	-	TRBV6-5	TRBJ1-2	TGTGCCAGCAGTTACTCGAACGGCTATGGCTACACCTTC	CASSYSNGYGYTF
-	TRBD1	TRBV5-5	TRBJ2-7	TGTGCCAGCAGCCCCTGGACAGGGGCCTACGAGCAGTACTTC	CASSPWTGAYEQYF
-	TRBD2	TRBV7-9	TRBJ2-5	TGTGCCAGCAGCTTCCCGACTAGCGGGAGTAGGGAGACCCAGTACTTC	CASSFPTSGSRETQYF